This entry describes one T cell receptor beta chain. Each sample used at least 7 million PBMCs. These data come from a study of blood T cells in healthy people across ages. It was with a sample-barcoded 5' primer and a J-beta primer mix that a second PCR of about 6 to 12 cycles was run. Tagging of each cDNA molecule was performed by a template-switch adaptor with 12 random nucleotides. MiXCR, applied by TCRdb to the 5' RACE reads, yields one record per CDR3 protein. The sample contains about 760,000 distinct CDR3 sequences, roughly 25% of which appear only once. This sample also appeared in a second study, on T cells of mothers and their children.

The clonotype comes from a boy younger than 18 in good health. Material for sequencing was blood.

This CDR3 is CSGGRGSGETQYF. CDR3 bases: TGCAGCGGTGGCAGGGGGAGTGGCGAGACCCAGTACTTC. The gene calls are TRBV29-1 and TRBJ2-1; 7 bases are a match to TRBD1. With the DNA end fitting TRBJ2-5 better, the J assignment may be wrong. CDR3 size: 13 residues. CDR1 is SQVTM and CDR2 is ANQGSEA in the germline V gene.